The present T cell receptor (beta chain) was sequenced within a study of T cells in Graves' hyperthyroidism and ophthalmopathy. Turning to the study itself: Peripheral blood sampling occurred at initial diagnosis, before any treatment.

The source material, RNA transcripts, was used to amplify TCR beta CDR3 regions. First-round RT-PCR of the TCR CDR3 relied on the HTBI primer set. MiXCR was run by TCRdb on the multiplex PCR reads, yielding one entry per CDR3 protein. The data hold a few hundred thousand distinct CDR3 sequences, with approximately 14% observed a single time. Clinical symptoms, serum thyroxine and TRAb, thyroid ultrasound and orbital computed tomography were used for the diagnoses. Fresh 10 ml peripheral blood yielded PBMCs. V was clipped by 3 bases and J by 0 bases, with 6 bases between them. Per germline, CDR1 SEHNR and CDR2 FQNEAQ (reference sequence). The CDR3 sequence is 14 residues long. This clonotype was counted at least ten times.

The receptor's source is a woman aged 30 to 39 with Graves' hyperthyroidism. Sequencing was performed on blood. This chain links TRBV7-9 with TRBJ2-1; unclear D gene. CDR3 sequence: CASSFSVSYNEQFF. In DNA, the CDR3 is TGTGCCAGCAGCTTCTCTGTCTCCTACAATGAGCAGTTCTTC.